This passage covers 10 T cell receptor beta chains from one sample sequenced in a study of T cell repertoires in cytomegalovirus infection. TCRdb recomputed calls from the reads with MiXCR, one row per CDR3 protein. This sample carries 150,000 to 200,000 distinct CDR3 sequences, approximately 15% of them seen once, and the ten largest clones take over 25%. Sequencing was performed on PBMCs. These receptors were obtained from a human donor in good health (CMV status not recorded). Some clones in this sample may be carry-over from other donors' samples.

In this sample, this clonotype turned up a few times. CDR3 sequence reads: CASEGGSKKLFF. In nucleotides, the CDR3 is TGTGCCAGCGAAGGGGGCTCGAAAAAACTGTTTTTT. The gene calls are TRBV3-1 and TRBJ1-4; the match to TRBD1 covers 7 bases. V shed 8 bases, J shed 9 bases, and the junction held 6 bases outside the gene matches. The CDR3 contains 12 residues. Germline V gene data show CDR1 as LGHDT and CDR2 as YNNKEL (reference sequence).

This clonotype was seen at least ten times. J is TRBJ2-7 and V is TRBV7-3; 8 bases fit TRBD2. Germline V CDR1 and CDR2: SGHTA, FQGTGA. With V trimmed by 1 base and J by 3 bases, 5 bases remained unmatched. The CDR3 totals 15 residues. For the CDR3, the DNA is TGTGCCAGCAGCTTAAACCCGGGACTAGTCTACGAGCAGTACTTC. This sequence encodes CASSLNPGLVYEQYF.

In its sample, this clonotype was seen many times. The chain recombines TRBV18 with TRBJ2-2; 8 positions agree with TRBD2. This CDR3 has 17 residues. V was pared by 2 bases and J by 1 base, with 6 bases of the junction left unmatched. Germline CDR1 and CDR2: KGHSH and LQKENI. In nucleotides, the CDR3 is TGTGCCAGCTCACCATTGTTTAGCGGGATGAACACCGGGGAGCTGTTTTTT. Translation gives CASSPLFSGMNTGELFF.

Only one count was recorded for this clonotype. This chain links TRBV10-3 with TRBJ2-7, with D perhaps TRBD1 (6 bases). V gave up 6 bases and J gave up 5 bases, with 17 bases separating them. Germline CDR1 reads ENHRY; CDR2 reads SYGVKD. CDR3 length: 14 residues. CDR3 region: CAIRYGGAGDEQYF. CDR3 coding DNA: TGTGCCATCAGATATGGGGGCGCGGGCGACGAGCAGTACTTC.

Only a few counts were recorded for this clonotype. V and J are TRBV5-6 and TRBJ1-2; D remains unclear. The CDR3 contains 13 residues. The germline V gene has CDR1 SGHDT and CDR2 YYEEEE. V shed 4 bases and J shed 4 bases, with 11 bases lying between them. The CDR3, as DNA: TGTGCCAGCAGCCTTGGGGATCCCTATGGCTACACCTTC. Encoded protein: CASSLGDPYGYTF.

The chain employs TRBV28 and TRBJ1-5, with D perhaps matching TRBD1 (5 bases). Germline V gene data show CDR1 as MDHEN and CDR2 as SYDVKM. V lost 2 bases, J lost 9 bases, and 8 bases lay in between. The length of the CDR3 is 12 residues. The CDR3 DNA reads TGTGCCAGCAGTTTAAGGGGTGGGCCCCAGCATTTT. This codes for CASSLRGGPQHF.

This clonotype was observed many times. The chain carries TRBV12-3 or TRBV12-4 and TRBJ2-7; D is possibly TRBD2 (5 bases). The CDR3 sequence is 16 residues long. V lost 3 bases to trimming and J lost 2 bases, with 17 bases between them. The CDR3 DNA is TGTGCCAGCAGTTTCGGGTCTATGTGGCGGGCCTACGAGCAGTACTTC. This encodes CASSFGSMWRAYEQYF.

Ten or more counts support this clonotype. The V call is TRBV7-8, the J call TRBJ2-3, with 14 bases lining up with TRBD2. Germline V gives CDR1 SGHVS, CDR2 FQNEAQ. The trim removed 10 bases at V and 1 base at J, leaving 10 bases unmatched. This CDR3 comprises 17 residues. In DNA, the CDR3 is TGTGCCACCCAGGGACTAGCGGGAGAGGGGCGCACAGATACGCAGTATTTT. It specifies CATQGLAGEGRTDTQYF.

In this sample, this clonotype turned up many times. The chain carries TRBV27 and TRBJ2-7; TRBD2 agrees at 7 bases. The CDR3 contains 15 residues. Germline CDR1 MNHEY, CDR2 SMNVEV (reference sequence). V lost 6 bases, J lost 2 bases, and 10 bases stayed unmatched. The CDR3 coding sequence is TGTGCCAGCAGCTTCTGGCGGGAGCGCGCCTACGAGCAGTACTTC. This gives the protein CASSFWRERAYEQYF.

The rearrangement joins TRBV2 to TRBJ2-1; D unclear. Trimming took 7 bases from V and 10 from J, leaving 14 bases between them. Germline V gene data show CDR1 as SNHLY and CDR2 as FYNNEI. CDR3 length equals 12 residues. The CDR3, as DNA: TGTGCCAGCATTCGGGTCCCTGGGGAGCAGTTCTTC. Its translation is CASIRVPGEQFF. The variable domain in full, with the rest retrieved from reference TRBV2 and TRBJ2-1, is EPEVTQTPSHQVTQMGQEVILRCVPISNHLYFYWYRQILGQKVEFLVSFYNNEISEKSEIFDDQFSVERPDGSNFTLKIRSTKLEDSAMYFCASIRVPGEQFFGPGTRLTVL.